A single sample gave rise to the 4 T cell receptor beta chains below, sequenced in a study of T cells in Graves' hyperthyroidism and ophthalmopathy. Template material for amplifying TCR beta CDR3 regions consisted of RNA transcripts. An initial round of RT-PCR targeting the TCR CDR3 relied on the HTBI primer set. TCRdb itself ran the multiplex PCR reads through MiXCR, one entry per CDR3 protein. The repertoire holds about 400,000 distinct CDR3 sequences, with 14% to 15% as singletons. Sequencing was performed on blood. These receptors originate from a woman in her 30s with Graves' hyperthyroidism.

There are many counts of this clonotype. The chain uses TRBV9 and TRBJ1-6; D uncertain. CDR1 and CDR2 (germline): SGDLS, YYNGEE. The V end lost 2 bases, the J end lost 8 bases, and 11 bases lay between the germline ends. CDR3 length equals 14 residues. The CDR3 DNA follows: TGTGCCAGCAGCGTTGGAGGGCCGGATTCACCCCTCCACTTT. Translating gives CASSVGGPDSPLHF.

This clonotype was recorded at least ten times. This chain joins TRBV2 and TRBJ1-1; D gene unclear. The V end lost 4 bases, the J end lost 0 bases, and 6 bases lay between the germline ends. This CDR3 contains 13 residues. Germline CDR1 and CDR2: SNHLY and FYNNEI. The CDR3 reads CASSVGLNTEAFF. The CDR3 nucleotides read TGTGCCAGCAGTGTAGGGTTGAACACTGAAGCTTTCTTT.

The chain employs TRBV5-1 and TRBJ2-1, with a possible D match to TRBD1 (6 bases). V was cut by 4 bases and J by 2 bases, with 16 bases left in between. This CDR3 region has 16 residues. Germline CDR1 reads SGHRS; CDR2 reads YFSETQ. CDR3 DNA: TGCGCCAGCAGCCCGAGGGCCGGGACAACCTACAATGAGCAGTTCTTC. Translated: CASSPRAGTTYNEQFF.

This rearrangement joins TRBV6-4 to TRBJ1-1; D may be TRBD1 (6 bases). Germline V CDR1 and CDR2: MRHNA, SNTAGT. The ends were cut back, 2 bases at V and 7 bases at J, with 8 bases in the middle. This CDR3 has 12 amino acids. CDR3 protein: CASSDGGLEAFF. CDR3 DNA sequence: TGTGCCAGCAGTGACGGGGGCCTTGAAGCTTTCTTT.